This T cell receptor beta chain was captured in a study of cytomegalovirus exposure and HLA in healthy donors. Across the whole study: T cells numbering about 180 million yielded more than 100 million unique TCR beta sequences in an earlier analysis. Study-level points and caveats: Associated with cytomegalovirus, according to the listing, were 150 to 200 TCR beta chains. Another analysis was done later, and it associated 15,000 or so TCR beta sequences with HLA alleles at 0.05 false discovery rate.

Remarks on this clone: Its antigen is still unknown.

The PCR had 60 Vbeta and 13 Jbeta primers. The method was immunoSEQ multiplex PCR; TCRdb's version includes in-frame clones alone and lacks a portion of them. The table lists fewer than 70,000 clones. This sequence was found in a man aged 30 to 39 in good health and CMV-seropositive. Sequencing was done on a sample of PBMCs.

The CDR3: CSARDRDGNQPQHF. DNA for the CDR3: TGCAGCGCCCGCGACAGGGACGGCAATCAGCCCCAGCATTTT. The chain uses TRBV29-1 and TRBJ1-5, with 7 bases that match TRBD1. CDR3 size: 14 residues. The germline V gene has CDR1 SQVTM and CDR2 ANQGSEA. Trimming took 7 bases from V and 2 from J; bases not matched to a gene: 8.